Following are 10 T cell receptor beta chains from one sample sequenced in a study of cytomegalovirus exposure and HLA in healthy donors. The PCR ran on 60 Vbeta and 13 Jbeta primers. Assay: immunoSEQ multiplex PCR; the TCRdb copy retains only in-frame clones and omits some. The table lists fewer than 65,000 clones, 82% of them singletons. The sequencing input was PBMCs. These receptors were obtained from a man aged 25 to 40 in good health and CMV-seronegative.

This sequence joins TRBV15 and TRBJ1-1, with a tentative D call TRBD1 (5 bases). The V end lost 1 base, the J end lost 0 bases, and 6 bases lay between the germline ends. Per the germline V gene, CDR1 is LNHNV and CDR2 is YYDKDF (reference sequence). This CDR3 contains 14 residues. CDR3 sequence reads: CATSRAGMNTEAFF. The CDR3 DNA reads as TGTGCCACCAGCAGAGCAGGGATGAACACTGAAGCTTTCTTT.

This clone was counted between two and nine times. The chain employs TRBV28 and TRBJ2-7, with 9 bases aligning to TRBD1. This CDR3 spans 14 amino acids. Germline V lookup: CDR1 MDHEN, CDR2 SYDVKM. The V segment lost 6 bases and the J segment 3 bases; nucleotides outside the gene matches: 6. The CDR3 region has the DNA TGTGCCAGCAGGAAACAGGGGGCTGTCTACGAGCAGTACTTC. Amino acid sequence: CASRKQGAVYEQYF.

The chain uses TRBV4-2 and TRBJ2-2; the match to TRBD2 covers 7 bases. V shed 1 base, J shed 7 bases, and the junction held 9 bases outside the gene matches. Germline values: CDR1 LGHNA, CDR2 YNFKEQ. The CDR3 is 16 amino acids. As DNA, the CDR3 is TGTGCCAGCAGCCAAGCGAAGCGGGGCCTCAGCGGGGAGCTGTTTTTT. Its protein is CASSQAKRGLSGELFF.

CDR3 sequence (DNA): TGTGCCAGCTCACCACCGACTAGCGGGAGTTACGAGCAGTACTTC. Its translation is CASSPPTSGSYEQYF. The chain combines TRBV18 with TRBJ2-7; the match to TRBD2 covers 12 bases. V lost 0 bases to trimming and J lost 4 bases; unmatched junction nucleotides: 1. Germline CDR1 is KGHSH and CDR2 is LQKENI. The CDR3 loop spans 15 amino acids.

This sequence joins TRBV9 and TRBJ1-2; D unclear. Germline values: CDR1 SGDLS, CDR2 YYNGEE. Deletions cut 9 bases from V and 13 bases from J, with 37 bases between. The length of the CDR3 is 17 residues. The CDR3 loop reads CATPPKGCSTDYVLSTF. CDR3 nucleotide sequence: TGTGCCACCCCACCGAAAGGGTGTAGTACAGACTATGTGCTATCCACCTTC.

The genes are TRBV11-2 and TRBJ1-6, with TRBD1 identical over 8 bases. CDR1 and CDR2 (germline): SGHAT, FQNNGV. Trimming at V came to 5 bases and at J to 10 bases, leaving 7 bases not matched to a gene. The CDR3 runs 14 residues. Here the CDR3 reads CASSPRTGNSPLHF. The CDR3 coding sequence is TGTGCCAGCAGCCCCCGGACAGGGAACTCACCCCTCCACTTT.

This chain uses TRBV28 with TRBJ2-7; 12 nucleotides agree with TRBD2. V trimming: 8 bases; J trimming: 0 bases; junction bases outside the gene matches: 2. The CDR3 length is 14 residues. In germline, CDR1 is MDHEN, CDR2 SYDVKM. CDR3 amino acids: CASRTSGDSYEQYF. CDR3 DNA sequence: TGTGCCAGCCGGACTAGCGGGGACTCCTACGAGCAGTACTTC.

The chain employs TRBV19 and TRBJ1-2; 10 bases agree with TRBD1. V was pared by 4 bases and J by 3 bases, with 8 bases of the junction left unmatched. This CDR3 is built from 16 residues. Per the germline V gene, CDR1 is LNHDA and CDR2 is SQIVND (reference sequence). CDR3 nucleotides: TGTGCCAGTAGTACTTGGGACAGGGGTGTCGACTATGGCTACACCTTC. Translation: CASSTWDRGVDYGYTF.

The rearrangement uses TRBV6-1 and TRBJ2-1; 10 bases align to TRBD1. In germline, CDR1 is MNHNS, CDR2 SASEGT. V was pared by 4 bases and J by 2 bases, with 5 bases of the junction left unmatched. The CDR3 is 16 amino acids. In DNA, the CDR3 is TGTGCCAGCAGTGGAGTCGGGACAGGGGCCTACAATGAGCAGTTCTTC. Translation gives CASSGVGTGAYNEQFF.

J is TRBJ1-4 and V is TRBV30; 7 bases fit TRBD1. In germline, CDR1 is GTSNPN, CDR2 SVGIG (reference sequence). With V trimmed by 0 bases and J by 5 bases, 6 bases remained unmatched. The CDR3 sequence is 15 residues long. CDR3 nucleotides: TGTGCCTGGAGTGTTGGGGGACAGCAAAATGAAAAACTGTTTTTT. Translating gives CAWSVGGQQNEKLFF.